This TCR beta chain is from a study of human thymus T cells. Sequenced by immunoSEQ multiplex PCR; TCRdb stores in-frame clones only, minus some. The sample has 54,000 or so clones, approximately 95% seen once; the top ten hold roughly 5.7%. This CDR3 is 14 amino acids long. Germline V CDR1 and CDR2: WNHNN, SYGVQD (reference sequence). Trimming took off 4 bases at V and 3 bases at J, with 12 bases between the two ends. Sequenced input: blood. The chain has TRBV10-1 and TRBJ2-5; D is possibly TRBD2 (6 bases). The origin of this receptor is a boy under two years old with a congenital heart defect but otherwise immunologically healthy. The CDR3: CASSVSRGKETQYF. In nucleotides, the CDR3 is TGCGCCAGCAGTGTTTCTCGCGGGAAAGAGACCCAGTACTTC.